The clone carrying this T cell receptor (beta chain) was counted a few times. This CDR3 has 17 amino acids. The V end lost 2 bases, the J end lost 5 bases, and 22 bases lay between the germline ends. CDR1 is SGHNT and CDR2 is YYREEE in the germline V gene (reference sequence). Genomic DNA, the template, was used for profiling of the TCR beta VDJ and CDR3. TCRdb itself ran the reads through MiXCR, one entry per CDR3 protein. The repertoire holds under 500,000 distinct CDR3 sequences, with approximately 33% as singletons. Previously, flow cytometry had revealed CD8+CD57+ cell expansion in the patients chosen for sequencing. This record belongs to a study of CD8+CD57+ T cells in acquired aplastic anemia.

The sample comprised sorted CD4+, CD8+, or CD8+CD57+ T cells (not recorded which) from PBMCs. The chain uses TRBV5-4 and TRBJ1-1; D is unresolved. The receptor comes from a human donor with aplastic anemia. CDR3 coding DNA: TGTGCCAGCAGCTTAGTACTATCTGGGCCCTTGAGGACTGAAGCTTTCTTT. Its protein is CASSLVLSGPLRTEAFF.